One sample yielded the 20 T cell receptor beta chains listed below, sequenced in a study of blood T cells in healthy people across ages. PCR was performed a second time for about 7 to 11 cycles using a sample-barcoded 5' primer and a J-beta primer mix. TCRdb re-called the 5' RACE reads with MiXCR, one entry per CDR3 protein. The table lists roughly 1.7 million distinct CDR3 sequences, around 36% of them singletons. Material: blood. All receptors come from a woman aged 30 to 39 in good health.

This clonotype has just a few counts. V and J are TRBV20-1 and TRBJ2-1, with 14 bases matching TRBD2. Germline CDR1 is DFQATT and CDR2 is SNEGSKA (reference sequence). The CDR3 covers 22 residues. J was trimmed by 4 bases and V by 5 bases; bases with no gene match: 25. This CDR3 is CSALNRGRGTSGSLGGYNEQFF. The CDR3 nucleotides read TGCAGTGCTCTTAACAGGGGGCGAGGGACTAGCGGGAGTTTAGGGGGATACAATGAGCAGTTCTTC.

In this sample, this clonotype turned up a few times. The chain is built from TRBV6-5 and TRBJ1-2; a weak D match, TRBD1 (5 bases). Per germline, CDR1 MNHEY and CDR2 SVGAGI. V was clipped by 5 bases and J by 6 bases, with 19 bases between them. The CDR3 is 15 amino acids. CDR3 sequence reads: CASSTGWGSRHGYTF. The DNA of the CDR3 is TGTGCCAGCAGTACGGGCTGGGGGTCCAGGCATGGCTACACCTTC.

This clonotype came up a few times. The chain is built from TRBV29-1 and TRBJ1-1; TRBD1 agrees at 7 bases. Unmatched junction bases numbered 18, after V lost 7 bases and J lost 10 bases. The CDR3 spans 14 residues. Germline lookup yields CDR1 SQVTM and CDR2 ANQGSEA. The chain's CDR3 is CSAEGTTGQNGAFF. CDR3 coding DNA: TGCAGCGCAGAGGGGACGACGGGACAGAATGGAGCTTTCTTT.

This clonotype was observed a few times. The V call is TRBV27, the J call TRBJ2-1; 7 nucleotides match TRBD1. With V trimmed by 7 bases and J by 6 bases, 6 bases remained unmatched. The CDR3 has 13 residues. Germline CDR1 MNHEY, CDR2 SMNVEV (reference sequence). The CDR3 protein is CASKGAGGNEQFF. CDR3 bases: TGTGCCAGCAAGGGGGCAGGGGGCAATGAGCAGTTCTTC.

The rearrangement uses TRBV2 and TRBJ1-4, with unresolved D. The germline CDR1 and CDR2 sequences are SNHLY and FYNNEI. This CDR3 has 14 residues. With 6 bases removed from V and 3 bases from J, the gap between germline ends came to 11 bases. The CDR3: CASSLRAANEKLFF. The CDR3 DNA is TGTGCCAGCAGCCTGAGAGCAGCTAATGAAAAACTGTTTTTT.

There are a few counts of this clonotype. The chain employs TRBV11-2 and TRBJ2-7; 8 bases line up with TRBD1. This CDR3 comprises 15 residues. The germline V gene encodes CDR1 SGHAT and CDR2 FQNNGV. J lost 1 base, V lost 4 bases, and 6 bases had no gene match. CDR3 DNA: TGTGCCAGCAGCTCCCTCCGGGACAGGTCCTACGAGCAGTACTTC. As protein: CASSSLRDRSYEQYF.

This clonotype was counted at least ten times. This chain uses TRBV6-2 or TRBV6-3 with TRBJ2-3, with 8 positions matching TRBD2. Germline V gives CDR1 MNHEY, CDR2 SVGEGT. V shed 7 bases, J shed 2 bases, and the junction held 5 bases outside the gene matches. The CDR3 has 14 residues. CDR3 sequence reads: CASKGGGHTDTQYF. The CDR3 DNA follows: TGTGCCAGCAAGGGCGGGGGGCACACAGATACGCAGTATTTT.

This clonotype was counted a few times. The chain employs TRBV10-1 and TRBJ2-1; 7 bases align to TRBD2. The CDR3 totals 16 residues. V trimming: 3 bases; J trimming: 7 bases; junction bases outside the gene matches: 12. CDR1 and CDR2 (germline): WNHNN, SYGVQD (reference sequence). CDR3 nucleotides: TGCGCCAGCAGTGAAAAAGGGCAACTAGCGAGTAATGAGCAGTTCTTC. It codes for CASSEKGQLASNEQFF.

The sample holds a few counts of this clonotype. V gene TRBV12-3 or TRBV12-4 combines with J gene TRBJ2-5; 13 bases are shared with TRBD2. After removal of 6 bases from V and 10 bases from J, the junction contained 8 bases not matched to a gene. This CDR3 region has 14 residues. CDR3 sequence reads: CASSPGTSGDGQYF. CDR3 in DNA: TGTGCCAGCAGCCCCGGGACTAGCGGGGACGGCCAGTACTTC.

To note about this clonotype: Germline is not matched at one junction end, which may reflect a read error. V usage is TRBV6-5 and J usage is TRBJ2-1, with 8 positions matching TRBD2. The germline V gene encodes CDR1 MNHEY and CDR2 SVGAGI. The length of the CDR3 is 14 residues. The CDR3 is CASNPSGGYSEQFF. In DNA, the CDR3 is TGTGCCAGCAATCCCAGCGGGGGCTACAGTGAGCAGTTCTTC.

This sequence joins TRBV6-5 and TRBJ2-2, with 9 bases aligning to TRBD1. There are 15 residues in the CDR3. In germline, CDR1 is MNHEY, CDR2 SVGAGI. V shed 6 bases, J shed 6 bases, and the junction held 8 bases outside the gene matches. Here the CDR3 DNA reads TGTGCCAGCAGGCCTCAGACAGGGGGGCCCGGGGAGCTGTTTTTT. As protein: CASRPQTGGPGELFF.

Comments on this clonotype: A much larger clone sits a single nucleotide away, making a read error possible. The rearrangement joins TRBV3-1 to TRBJ2-3; no clear D gene. The germline gives CDR1 LGHDT, CDR2 YNNKEL (reference sequence). The CDR3 spans 14 residues. CDR3 sequence: CTSSQALATDTQYF. For the CDR3, the DNA is TGTACCAGCAGCCAAGCATTAGCTACAGATACGCAGTATTTT.

The gene calls are TRBV5-1 and TRBJ2-6, with D possibly called TRBD1 or TRBD2 (5 bases each). The V end lost 4 bases, the J end lost 0 bases, and 11 bases lay between the germline ends. CDR1 and CDR2 (germline): SGHRS, YFSETQ. The CDR3 is made up of 16 amino acids. The CDR3 nucleotides are TGCGCCAGCAGCCCGGGACGGGTCTCTGGGGCCAACGTCCTGACTTTC. Translating it yields CASSPGRVSGANVLTF.

The rearrangement joins TRBV20-1 to TRBJ2-2; 11 positions match TRBD2. CDR1 DFQATT and CDR2 SNEGSKA come from the germline V gene (reference sequence). The CDR3 spans 16 residues. V was pared by 0 bases and J by 4 bases, with 4 bases of the junction left unmatched. The CDR3 is CSARDSGRAPTGELFF. The CDR3 nucleotides read TGCAGTGCTAGAGATAGCGGGAGGGCCCCCACCGGGGAGCTGTTTTTT.

Turning to this clonotype: This may come from a read error, since a much larger clone is one base off. This sequence joins TRBV20-1 and TRBJ2-7; 7 bases agree with TRBD2. CDR3 size: 12 residues. Trimming removed 1 base from V and 5 bases from J; junction bases left unmatched: 2. CDR1 DFQATT and CDR2 SNEGSKA come from the germline V gene (reference sequence). CDR3 coding DNA: TGCAGTGCTAGAGCTACTAGCGACGAGCAGTACTTC. Translating gives CSARATSDEQYF.

This clonotype was observed a handful of times. The rearrangement joins TRBV28 to TRBJ2-3, with D unresolved. V was pared by 4 bases and J by 0 bases, with 11 bases between. In germline, CDR1 is MDHEN, CDR2 SYDVKM. The CDR3 extends over 15 amino acids. The CDR3 DNA reads TGTGCCAGCAGTTCGGGTTTGACTAGCACAGATACGCAGTATTTT. It codes for CASSSGLTSTDTQYF.

The chain recombines TRBV6-1 with TRBJ2-7; 7 positions match TRBD1. The germline V gene encodes CDR1 MNHNS and CDR2 SASEGT. V trimming: 2 bases; J trimming: 3 bases; junction bases outside the gene matches: 16. The CDR3 has 18 residues. CDR3 coding DNA: TGTGCCAGCAGTGAAATCCCTCAGGGGGTTCCCTTCAACTACGAGCAGTACTTC. Residues: CASSEIPQGVPFNYEQYF.

The V call is TRBV12-3 or TRBV12-4, the J call TRBJ1-1, with 8 positions matching TRBD1. The length of the CDR3 is 17 residues. The junction had 9 bases not matched to a gene; V was cut back by 3 bases and J by 0 bases. Written as DNA, the CDR3 is TGTGCCAGCAGTTTTCTGGGACAGGTGCCCATGAACACTGAAGCTTTCTTT. This sequence encodes CASSFLGQVPMNTEAFF.

The chain recombines TRBV4-2 with TRBJ1-5; no clear D. The ends were cut back, 2 bases at V and 7 bases at J, with 30 bases in the middle. CDR3 length: 20 residues. CDR1 is LGHNA and CDR2 is YNFKEQ in the germline V gene. CDR3 in DNA: TGTGCCAGCAGCCAATATGAGTCGAACCCCCTCGGTGGGCCCCAACAGCCCCAGCATTTT. Translated: CASSQYESNPLGGPQQPQHF.

The chain has TRBV12-3 or TRBV12-4 and TRBJ2-1; TRBD1 is a possible D gene (6 bases). CDR3 length equals 13 residues. V lost 7 bases to trimming and J lost 6 bases, with 13 bases between them. The CDR3 loop reads CASTQGWINEQFF. In DNA, the CDR3 is TGTGCCAGCACGCAGGGGTGGATCAATGAGCAGTTCTTC.